This TCR beta chain was captured in a study of control samples from healthy donors and cancer patients. This clone was seen only once. The CDR3 totals 13 residues. Looked up from germline, CDR1 is MNHEY and CDR2 is SVGAGI. V gave up 10 bases and J gave up 3 bases, with 13 bases separating them. This table comes from immunoSEQ multiplex PCR, and its TCRdb copy is limited to in-frame clones, with some not included. The table lists approximately 190,000 clones, about 91% of them singletons. This chain uses TRBV6-5 with TRBJ1-3; no clear D gene. The sequence was obtained from a man aged 25 to 40 in good health. The sequenced material came from blood. The CDR3 reads CATHRTVGNTIYF. CDR3 nucleotide sequence: TGTGCCACCCACCGGACTGTTGGAAACACCATATATTTT.